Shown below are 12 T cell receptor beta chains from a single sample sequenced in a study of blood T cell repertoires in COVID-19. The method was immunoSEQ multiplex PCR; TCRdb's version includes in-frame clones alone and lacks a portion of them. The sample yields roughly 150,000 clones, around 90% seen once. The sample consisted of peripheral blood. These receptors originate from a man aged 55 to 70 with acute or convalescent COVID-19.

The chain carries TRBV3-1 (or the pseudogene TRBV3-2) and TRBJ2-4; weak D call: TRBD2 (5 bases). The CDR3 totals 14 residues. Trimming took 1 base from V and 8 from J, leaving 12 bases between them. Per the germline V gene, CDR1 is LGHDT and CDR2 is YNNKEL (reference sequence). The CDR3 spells CASSQGRGWDIQYF. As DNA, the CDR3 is TGTGCCAGCAGCCAAGGTCGGGGTTGGGACATTCAGTACTTC.

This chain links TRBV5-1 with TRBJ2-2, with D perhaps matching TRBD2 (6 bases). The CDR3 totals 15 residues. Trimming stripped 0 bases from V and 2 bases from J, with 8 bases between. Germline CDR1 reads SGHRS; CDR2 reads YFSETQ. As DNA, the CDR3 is TGCGCCAGCAGCTTGGGAGGACTAAACACCGGGGAGCTGTTTTTT. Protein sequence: CASSLGGLNTGELFF.

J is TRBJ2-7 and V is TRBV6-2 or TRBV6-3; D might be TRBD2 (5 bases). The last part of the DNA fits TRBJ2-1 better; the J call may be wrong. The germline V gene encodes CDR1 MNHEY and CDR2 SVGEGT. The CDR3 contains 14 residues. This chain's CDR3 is CASSYPDFYNEQFF. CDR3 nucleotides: TGTGCCAGCAGTTACCCGGACTTCTACAATGAGCAGTTCTTC.

This chain's CDR3 is CATSRTGQGNQPQHF. CDR3 nucleotide sequence: TGTGCCACCAGCAGAACGGGACAGGGGAATCAGCCCCAGCATTTT. The chain has TRBV15 and TRBJ1-5; 10 bases line up with TRBD1. Germline CDR1 LNHNV, CDR2 YYDKDF (reference sequence). The CDR3 is 15 amino acids. V was pared by 2 bases and J by 4 bases, with 2 bases of the junction left unmatched.

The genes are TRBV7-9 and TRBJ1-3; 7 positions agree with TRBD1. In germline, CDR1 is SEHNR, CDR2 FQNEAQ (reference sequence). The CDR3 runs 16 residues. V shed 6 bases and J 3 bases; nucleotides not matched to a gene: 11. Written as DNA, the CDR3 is TGTGCCAGCAGTTCGCGAGACAGGGCCTATGGAAACACCATATATTTT. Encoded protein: CASSSRDRAYGNTIYF.

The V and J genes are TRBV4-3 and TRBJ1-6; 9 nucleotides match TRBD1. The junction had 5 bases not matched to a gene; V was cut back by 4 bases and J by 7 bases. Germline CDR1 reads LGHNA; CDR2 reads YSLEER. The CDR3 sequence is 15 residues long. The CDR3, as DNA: TGCGCCAGCAGCCCCGGACAGGGGATGAATTCACCCCTCCACTTT. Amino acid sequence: CASSPGQGMNSPLHF.

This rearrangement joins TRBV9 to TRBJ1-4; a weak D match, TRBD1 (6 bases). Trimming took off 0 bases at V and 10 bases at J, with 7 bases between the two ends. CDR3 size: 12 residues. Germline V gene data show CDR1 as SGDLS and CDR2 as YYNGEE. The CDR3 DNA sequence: TGTGCCAGCAGCGTAGCACAGGGAAAACTGTTTTTT. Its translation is CASSVAQGKLFF. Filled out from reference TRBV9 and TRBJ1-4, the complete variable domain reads DSGVTQTPKHLITATGQRVTLRCSPRSGDLSVYWYQQSLDQGLQFLIQYYNGEERAKGNILERFSAQQFPDLHSELNLSSLELGDSALYFCASSVAQGKLFFGSGTQLSVL.

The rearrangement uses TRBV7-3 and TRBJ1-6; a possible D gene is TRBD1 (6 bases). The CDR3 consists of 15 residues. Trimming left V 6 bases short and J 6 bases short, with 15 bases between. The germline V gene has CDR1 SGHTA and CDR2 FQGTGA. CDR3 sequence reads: CASSPVGGGNSPLHF. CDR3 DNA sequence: TGTGCCAGCAGTCCTGTAGGGGGTGGTAATTCACCCCTCCACTTT.

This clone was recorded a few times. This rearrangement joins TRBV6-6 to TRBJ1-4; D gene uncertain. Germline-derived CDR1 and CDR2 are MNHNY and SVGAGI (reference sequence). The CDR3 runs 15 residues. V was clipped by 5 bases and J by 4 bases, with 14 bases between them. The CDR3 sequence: CASSSTTRNNEKLFF. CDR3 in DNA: TGTGCCAGCAGTAGTACAACCAGGAATAATGAAAAACTGTTTTTT.

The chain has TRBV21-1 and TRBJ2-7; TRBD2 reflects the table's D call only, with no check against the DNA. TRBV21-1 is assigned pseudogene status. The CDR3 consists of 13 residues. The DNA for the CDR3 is TGTGCCAGCAGCACGGACTTTTCCTACGAGCAGTACTTC. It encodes CASSTDFSYEQYF.

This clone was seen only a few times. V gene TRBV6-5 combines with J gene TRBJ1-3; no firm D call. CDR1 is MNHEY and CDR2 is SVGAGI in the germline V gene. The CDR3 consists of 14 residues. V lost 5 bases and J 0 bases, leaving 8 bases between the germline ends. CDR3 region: CASSRQSSGNTIYF. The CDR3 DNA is TGTGCCAGCAGTCGACAAAGCTCTGGAAACACCATATATTTT.

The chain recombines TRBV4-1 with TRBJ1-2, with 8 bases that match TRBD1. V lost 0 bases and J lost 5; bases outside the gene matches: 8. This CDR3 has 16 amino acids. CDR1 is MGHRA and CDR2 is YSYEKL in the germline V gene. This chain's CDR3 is CASSQDTGGKRYGYTF. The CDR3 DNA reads TGCGCCAGCAGCCAAGATACAGGGGGGAAAAGGTATGGCTACACCTTC.